A selection of T cell receptor beta chains follows, all from one sample in a study of shared clonotypes between healthy human individuals. Clones were sequenced by immunoSEQ multiplex PCR, and TCRdb holds only the in-frame ones, with some missing. The table shows about 2,100,000 clones, with roughly 91% occurring only once. Sample: naive CD8+ T cells from PBMCs. The source of these receptors is a man aged 18 to 30 in good health. Some clones in this sample may be carry-over from other donors' samples. Each CDR3 is given with its conserved first and last residue. A D gene is named only where the DNA matches it firmly. Clone size, where shown, is once, few, many, or a class for clones that have expanded.

j_call v_call d_call clone_size cdr3_aa cdr3_nt
TRBJ2-7 TRBV7-9 TRBD2 NA CASSYPGLADYEQYF TGTGCCAGCAGCTACCCGGGACTAGCGGACTACGAGCAGTACTTC
TRBJ1-5 TRBV5-1 NA NA CASSFFRGRNQPQHF TGCGCCAGCAGCTTTTTCCGGGGACGCAATCAGCCCCAGCATTTT
TRBJ1-1 TRBV11-3 NA NA CASSLSTITEAFF TGTGCCAGCAGCTTATCGACTATCACTGAAGCTTTCTTT
TRBJ2-7 TRBV28 TRBD1 NA CASSFVTGGSYEQYF TGTGCCAGCAGTTTCGTAACAGGGGGCTCCTACGAGCAGTACTTC
TRBJ1-1 TRBV6-5 TRBD1 NA CASSYSDWDSNTEAFF TGTGCCAGCAGTTACTCGGATTGGGACAGCAACACTGAAGCTTTCTTT
TRBJ2-7 TRBV5-4 TRBD2 NA CASSRTSGSDEQYF TGTGCCAGCAGCAGGACTAGCGGGTCGGACGAGCAGTACTTC
TRBJ1-5 TRBV9 NA NA CASSVEQGGQPQHF TGTGCCAGCAGCGTAGAACAGGGTGGGCAGCCCCAGCATTTT
TRBJ2-4 TRBV30 NA NA CAWSVDTLAKNIQYF TGTGCCTGGAGTGTAGACACTCTAGCCAAAAACATTCAGTACTTC
TRBJ1-1 TRBV2 TRBD1 few CASSDRVFTGGTEAFF TGTGCCAGCAGTGACCGGGTATTTACAGGGGGCACTGAAGCTTTCTTT
TRBJ1-3 TRBV4-3 NA NA CASSQAGRSSGNTIYF TGCGCCAGCAGCCAAGCGGGCAGGAGCTCTGGAAACACCATATATTTT
TRBJ2-3 TRBV7-3 NA NA CASSPGTLSDTQYF TGTGCCAGCAGCCCGGGGACATTGTCAGATACGCAGTATTTT
TRBJ1-5 TRBV6-1 TRBD1 once CASSEKGARRSNQPQHF TGTGCCAGCAGTGAAAAGGGGGCGAGGCGTAGCAATCAGCCCCAGCATTTT
TRBJ2-1 TRBV27 TRBD2 NA CASSFNSGRNEQFF TGTGCCAGCAGTTTCAATAGCGGGAGGAATGAGCAGTTCTTC
TRBJ2-7 TRBV29-1 TRBD1 NA CSAQTGPYEQYF TGCAGCGCGCAGACAGGGCCCTACGAGCAGTACTTC
TRBJ2-5 TRBV7-2 TRBD1 NA CASSPTGVAETQYF TGTGCCAGCAGCCCAACAGGGGTAGCGGAGACCCAGTACTTC
TRBJ1-2 TRBV7-9 TRBD1 NA CASSLVVQTGDGYTF TGTGCCAGCAGCTTAGTCGTCCAGACAGGGGATGGCTACACCTTC
TRBJ2-1 TRBV29-1 NA once CSVESPNSYNEQFF TGCAGCGTTGAATCCCCGAACTCCTACAATGAGCAGTTCTTC
TRBJ1-1 TRBV9 NA NA CASSVKNDRPNTEAFF TGTGCCAGCAGCGTAAAAAACGACAGGCCGAACACTGAAGCTTTCTTT
TRBJ2-5 TRBV28 TRBD1 NA CASSPRTGVAETQYF TGTGCCAGCAGTCCCCGGACAGGGGTGGCGGAGACCCAGTACTTC
TRBJ2-3 TRBV7-9 TRBD1 NA CASSPMTGALTDTQYF TGTGCCAGCAGCCCTATGACAGGGGCCCTCACAGATACGCAGTATTTT
TRBJ1-4 TRBV6-5 NA once CASSYGTSGEKLFF TGTGCCAGCTCATACGGGACATCGGGGGAAAAACTGTTTTTT
TRBJ1-1 TRBV27 NA NA CASSLNLVDGVRTEAFF TGTGCCAGCAGTTTAAATTTGGTCGACGGGGTGAGGACTGAAGCTTTCTTT
TRBJ1-3 TRBV27 NA NA CASSQTGTSGNTIYF TGTGCCAGCAGTCAGACCGGTACCTCTGGAAACACCATATATTTT
TRBJ2-7 TRBV5-4 TRBD2 NA CASSFSGTISYEQYF TGTGCCAGCAGCTTTTCCGGGACTATATCCTACGAGCAGTACTTC
TRBJ1-1 TRBV15 NA NA CATRKTENTEAFF TGTGCCACCAGGAAAACAGAGAACACTGAAGCTTTCTTT
TRBJ2-5 TRBV15 NA NA CATSRGLRGSNTETQYF TGTGCCACCAGCAGAGGCTTGCGGGGATCGAATACAGAGACCCAGTACTTC
TRBJ1-1 TRBV11-2 NA NA CASSLEYEALGFF TGTGCCAGCAGCTTAGAGTACGAGGCCCTGGGTTTCTTT
TRBJ2-7 TRBV28 NA NA CASSLRTDHYEQYF TGTGCCAGCAGTTTACGGACAGACCACTACGAGCAGTACTTC
TRBJ1-2 TRBV5-3 NA NA CARSPYTGNYGYTF TGTGCCAGAAGCCCGTATACAGGGAACTATGGCTACACCTTC
TRBJ2-7 TRBV13 NA NA CASSWLASFAGEQYF TGTGCCAGCAGCTGGTTGGCTAGCTTCGCAGGCGAGCAGTACTTC
TRBJ1-1 TRBV5-4 NA NA CASSEPPGTEAFF TGTGCCAGCAGCGAGCCCCCCGGGACTGAAGCTTTCTTT
TRBJ1-1 TRBV30 TRBD1 few CAWVDRGGTEAFF TGTGCCTGGGTTGACAGGGGCGGGACTGAAGCTTTCTTT
TRBJ1-4 TRBV27 NA NA CASRFRSTNEKLFF TGTGCCAGCAGATTCCGTTCAACTAATGAAAAACTGTTTTTT
TRBJ1-4 TRBV25-1 NA NA CASWGAGVRFF TGTGCCAGCTGGGGGGCCGGGGTAAGGTTTTTT
TRBJ2-2 TRBV10-1 NA NA CASSELANGELFF TGCGCCAGCAGTGAGTTGGCGAACGGGGAGCTGTTTTTT
TRBJ1-2 TRBV2 NA NA CASSGGDGYTF TGTGCCAGCAGTGGGGGGGATGGCTACACCTTC
TRBJ2-5 TRBV7-2 NA NA CASSSPQPETQYF TGTGCCAGCAGCTCCCCTCAGCCGGAGACCCAGTACTTC
TRBJ1-1 TRBV28 NA NA CASSTGMNTEAFF TGTGCCAGCAGCACGGGGATGAACACTGAAGCTTTCTTT
TRBJ2-7 TRBV10-1 TRBD2 NA CASSEALAASYEQYF TGCGCCAGCAGTGAGGCCCTAGCGGCATCCTACGAGCAGTACTTC
TRBJ2-3 TRBV4-1 NA NA CASSQLIVPDTQYF TGCGCCAGCAGCCAACTTATAGTTCCAGATACGCAGTATTTT
TRBJ2-7 TRBV7-2 NA NA CASSSGTLFEQYF TGTGCCAGCAGCTCCGGGACTCTCTTCGAGCAGTACTTC
TRBJ1-3 TRBV5-1 NA NA CASSLDTRSGNTIYF TGCGCCAGCAGCTTGGACACCCGCTCTGGAAACACCATATATTTT
TRBJ1-2 TRBV28 NA NA CASSLNVYGYTF TGTGCCAGCAGTTTAAACGTCTATGGCTACACCTTC
TRBJ2-3 TRBV7-8 TRBD2 NA CASSLKGLAGGLGDTQYF TGTGCCAGCAGCTTAAAGGGGCTAGCGGGAGGATTGGGAGATACGCAGTATTTT
TRBJ1-1 TRBV27 NA NA CASSLQGSMNTEAFF TGTGCCAGCAGTCTGCAGGGGAGCATGAACACTGAAGCTTTCTTT
TRBJ1-4 TRBV27 NA NA CASSLLGAAVANEKLFF TGTGCCAGCAGTTTACTGGGGGCCGCCGTGGCTAATGAAAAACTGTTTTTT
TRBJ1-1 TRBV29-1 TRBD1 NA CSVADRGQYNEAFF TGCAGCGTTGCGGACAGGGGTCAATACAATGAAGCTTTCTTT
TRBJ1-5 TRBV9 NA NA CASGPTDSNQPQHF TGTGCCAGCGGCCCGACAGATAGCAATCAGCCCCAGCATTTT
TRBJ2-7 TRBV4-3 TRBD1 once CASSPRDRVYEQYF TGCGCCAGCAGCCCCCGGGACAGGGTTTACGAGCAGTACTTC
TRBJ2-4 TRBV27 NA NA CASSRQPYSQGIQYF TGTGCCAGCTCTAGACAGCCGTATAGCCAGGGCATTCAGTACTTC
TRBJ2-1 TRBV7-3 TRBD2 NA CASSPGTSGRGNEQFF TGTGCCAGCAGCCCCGGGACTAGCGGGAGGGGCAATGAGCAGTTCTTC